Included here is one T cell receptor (beta chain) sequence, with context. This entry belongs to a study of blood T cell repertoires in COVID-19. The protocol was immunoSEQ multiplex PCR, while the TCRdb copy is restricted to in-frame clones and leaves out a portion. Of roughly 400,000 clones listed, roughly 89% were seen once; the top ten hold roughly 9.4%. The CDR3 contains 15 residues. Germline V gene sequence: CDR1 SGHTA, CDR2 FQGNSA. The V segment lost 5 bases and the J segment 6 bases; nucleotides outside the gene matches: 6. Sequencing was done on a sample of PBMCs or T cells enriched from blood (not recorded which). The chain employs TRBV7-2 and TRBJ2-7, with 14 nucleotides matching TRBD2. The receptor comes from a woman between 50 and 59 years old who had recovered from COVID-19. The CDR3 loop is CASSPTSGGAGEQYF. The CDR3 coding sequence is TGTGCCAGCAGCCCGACTAGCGGGGGGGCGGGCGAGCAGTACTTC.